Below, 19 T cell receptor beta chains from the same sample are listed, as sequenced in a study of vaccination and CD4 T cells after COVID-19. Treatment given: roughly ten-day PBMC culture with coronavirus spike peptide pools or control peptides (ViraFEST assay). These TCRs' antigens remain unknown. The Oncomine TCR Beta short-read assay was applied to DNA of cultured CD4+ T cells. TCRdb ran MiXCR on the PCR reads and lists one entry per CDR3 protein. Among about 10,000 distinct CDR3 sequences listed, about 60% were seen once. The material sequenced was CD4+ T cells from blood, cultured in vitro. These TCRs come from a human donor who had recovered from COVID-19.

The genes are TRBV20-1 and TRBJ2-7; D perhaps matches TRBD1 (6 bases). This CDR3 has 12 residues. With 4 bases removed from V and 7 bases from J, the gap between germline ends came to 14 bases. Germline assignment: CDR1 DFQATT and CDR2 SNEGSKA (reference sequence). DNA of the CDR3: TGCAGTGCTACCGAACAGGGAGCGGAGCAGTACTTC. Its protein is CSATEQGAEQYF.

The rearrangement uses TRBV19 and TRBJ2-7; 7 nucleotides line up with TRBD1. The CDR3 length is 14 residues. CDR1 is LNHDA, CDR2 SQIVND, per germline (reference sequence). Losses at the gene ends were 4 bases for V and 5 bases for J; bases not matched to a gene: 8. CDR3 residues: CASSTRQGRDEQYF. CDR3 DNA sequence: TGTGCCAGTAGTACCAGACAGGGACGGGACGAGCAGTACTTC.

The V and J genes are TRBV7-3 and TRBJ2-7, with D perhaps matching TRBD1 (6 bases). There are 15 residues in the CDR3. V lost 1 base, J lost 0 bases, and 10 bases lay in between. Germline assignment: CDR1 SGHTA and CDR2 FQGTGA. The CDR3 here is CASSLSTGSSYEQYF. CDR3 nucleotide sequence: TGTGCCAGCAGCTTAAGTACAGGGAGCTCCTACGAGCAGTACTTC.

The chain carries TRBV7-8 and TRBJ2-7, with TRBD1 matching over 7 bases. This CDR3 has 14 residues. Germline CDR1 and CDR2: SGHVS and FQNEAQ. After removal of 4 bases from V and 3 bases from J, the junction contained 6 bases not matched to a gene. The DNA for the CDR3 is TGTGCCAGCAGCTCCACCGGGACAGACTACGAGCAGTACTTC. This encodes CASSSTGTDYEQYF.

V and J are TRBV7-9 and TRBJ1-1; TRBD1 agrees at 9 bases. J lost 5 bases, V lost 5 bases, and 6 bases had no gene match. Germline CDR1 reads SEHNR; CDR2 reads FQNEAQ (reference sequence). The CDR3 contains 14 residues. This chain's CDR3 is CASSHTGGRTEAFF. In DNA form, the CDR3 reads TGTGCCAGCAGCCATACAGGGGGCAGAACTGAAGCTTTCTTT.

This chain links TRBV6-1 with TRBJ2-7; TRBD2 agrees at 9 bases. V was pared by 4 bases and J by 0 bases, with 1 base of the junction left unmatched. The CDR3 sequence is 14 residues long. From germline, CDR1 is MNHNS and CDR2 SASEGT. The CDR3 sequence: CASSGLADSYEQYF. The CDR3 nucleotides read TGTGCCAGCAGTGGACTAGCGGACTCCTACGAGCAGTACTTC.

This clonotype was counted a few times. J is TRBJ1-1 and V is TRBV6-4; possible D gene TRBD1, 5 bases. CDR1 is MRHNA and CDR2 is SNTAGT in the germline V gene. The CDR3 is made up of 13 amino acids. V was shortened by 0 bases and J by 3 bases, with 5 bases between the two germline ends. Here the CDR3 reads CASSDSTDTEAFF. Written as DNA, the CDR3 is TGTGCCAGCAGTGACTCGACAGACACTGAAGCTTTCTTT.

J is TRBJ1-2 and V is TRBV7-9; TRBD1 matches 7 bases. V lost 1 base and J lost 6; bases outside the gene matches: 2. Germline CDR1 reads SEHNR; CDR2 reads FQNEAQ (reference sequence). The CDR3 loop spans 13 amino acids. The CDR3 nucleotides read TGTGCCAGCAGCTTAGGTCAGGGGGATGGCTACACCTTC. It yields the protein CASSLGQGDGYTF.

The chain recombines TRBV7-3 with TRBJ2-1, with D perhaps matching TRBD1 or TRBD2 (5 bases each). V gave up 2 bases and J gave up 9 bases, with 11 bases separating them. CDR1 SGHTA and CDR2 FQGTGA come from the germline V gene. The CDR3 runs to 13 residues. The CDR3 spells CASSLLRESEQFF. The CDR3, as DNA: TGTGCCAGCAGCTTACTCAGGGAGAGTGAGCAGTTCTTC. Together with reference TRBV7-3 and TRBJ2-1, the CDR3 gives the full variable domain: GAGVSQTPSNKVTEKGKYVELRCDPISGHTALYWYRQSLGQGPEFLIYFQGTGAADDSGLPNDRFFAVRPEGSVSTLKIQRTERGDSAVYLCASSLLRESEQFFGPGTRLTVL.

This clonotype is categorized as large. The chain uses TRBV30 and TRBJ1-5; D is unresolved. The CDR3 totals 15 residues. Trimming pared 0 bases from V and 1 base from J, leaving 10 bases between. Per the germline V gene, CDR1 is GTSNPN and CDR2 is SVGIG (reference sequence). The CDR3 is CAWSVEGGSNQPQHF. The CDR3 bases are TGTGCCTGGAGTGTGGAGGGAGGAAGCAATCAGCCCCAGCATTTT.

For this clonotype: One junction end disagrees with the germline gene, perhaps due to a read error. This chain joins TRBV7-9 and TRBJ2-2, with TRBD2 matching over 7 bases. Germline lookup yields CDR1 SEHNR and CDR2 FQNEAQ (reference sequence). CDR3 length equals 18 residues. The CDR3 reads CASSSRGRDASGTGELFF. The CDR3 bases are TGCGCCAGCAGCTCTCGGGGGAGGGACGCTTCGGGCACCGGGGAGCTGTTTTTT.

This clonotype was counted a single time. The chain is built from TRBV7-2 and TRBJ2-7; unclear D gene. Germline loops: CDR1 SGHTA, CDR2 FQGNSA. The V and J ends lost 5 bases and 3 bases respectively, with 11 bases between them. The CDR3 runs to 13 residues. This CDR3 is CASSQILFYEQYF. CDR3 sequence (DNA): TGTGCCAGCAGCCAAATCCTATTCTACGAGCAGTACTTC.

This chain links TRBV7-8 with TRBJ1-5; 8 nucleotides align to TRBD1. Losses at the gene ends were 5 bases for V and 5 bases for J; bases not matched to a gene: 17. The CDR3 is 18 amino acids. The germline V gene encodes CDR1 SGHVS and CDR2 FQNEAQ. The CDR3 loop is CASSTWTQGQEGDQPQHF. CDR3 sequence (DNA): TGTGCCAGCAGCACCTGGACACAGGGACAGGAGGGGGATCAGCCCCAGCATTTT.

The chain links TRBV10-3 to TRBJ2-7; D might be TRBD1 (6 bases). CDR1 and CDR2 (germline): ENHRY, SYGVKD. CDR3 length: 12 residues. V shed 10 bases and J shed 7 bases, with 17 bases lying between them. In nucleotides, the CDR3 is TGTGCCACCGGACAGCCCCCCTTAGAGCAGTACTTC. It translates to CATGQPPLEQYF.

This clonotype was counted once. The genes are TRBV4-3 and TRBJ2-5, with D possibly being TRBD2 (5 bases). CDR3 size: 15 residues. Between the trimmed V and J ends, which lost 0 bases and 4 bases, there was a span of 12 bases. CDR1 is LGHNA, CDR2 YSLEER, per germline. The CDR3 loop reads CASSQEGSGLETQYF. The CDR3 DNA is TGCGCCAGCAGCCAAGAAGGGAGCGGTTTAGAGACCCAGTACTTC.

The CDR3 loop is CASSLFTGNQPQHF. CDR3 nucleotides: TGTGCCAGCAGTTTATTTACGGGCAATCAGCCCCAGCATTTT. This chain links TRBV28 with TRBJ1-5; D gene unclear. V lost 1 base to trimming and J lost 2 bases, with 6 bases between them. This CDR3 region has 14 residues. The germline CDR1 and CDR2 sequences are MDHEN and SYDVKM. Supplemented by reference TRBV28 and TRBJ1-5, the full variable domain reads DVKVTQSSRYLVKRTGEKVFLECVQDMDHENMFWYRQDPGLGLRLIYFSYDVKMKEKGDIPEGYSVSREKKERFSLILESASTNQTSMYLCASSLFTGNQPQHFGDGTRLSIL.

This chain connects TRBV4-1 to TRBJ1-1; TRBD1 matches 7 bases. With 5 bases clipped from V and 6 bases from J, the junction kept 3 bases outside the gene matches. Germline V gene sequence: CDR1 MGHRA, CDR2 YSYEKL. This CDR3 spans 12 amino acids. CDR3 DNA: TGCGCCAGCAGCAGCAGGGGGGCTGAAGCTTTCTTT. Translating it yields CASSSRGAEAFF.

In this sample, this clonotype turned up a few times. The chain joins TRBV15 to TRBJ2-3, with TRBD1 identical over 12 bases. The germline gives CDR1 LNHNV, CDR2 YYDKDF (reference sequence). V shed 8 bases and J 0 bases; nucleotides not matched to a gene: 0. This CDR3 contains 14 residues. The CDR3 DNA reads TGTGCCACCGGGACAGGGGGCAGCACAGATACGCAGTATTTT. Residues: CATGTGGSTDTQYF.

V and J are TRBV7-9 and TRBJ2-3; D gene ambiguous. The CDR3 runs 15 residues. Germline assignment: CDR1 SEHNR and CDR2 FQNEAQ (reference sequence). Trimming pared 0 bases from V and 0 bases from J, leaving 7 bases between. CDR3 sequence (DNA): TGTGCCAGCAGCTTAGCGGCCATGAGCACAGATACGCAGTATTTT. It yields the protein CASSLAAMSTDTQYF.